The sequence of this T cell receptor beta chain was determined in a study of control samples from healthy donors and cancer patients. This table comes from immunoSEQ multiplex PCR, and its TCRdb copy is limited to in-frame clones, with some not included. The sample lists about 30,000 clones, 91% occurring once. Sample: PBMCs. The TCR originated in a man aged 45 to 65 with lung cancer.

Written as DNA, the CDR3 is TGTGCCAGCAGTACGGGGGCCACCTACAATGAGCAGTTCTTC. Translating gives CASSTGATYNEQFF. The rearrangement links TRBV7-2 to TRBJ2-1; D possibly uses TRBD1 or TRBD2 (6 bases each). Trimming took 6 bases from V and 2 from J, leaving 11 bases between them. Germline CDR1 and CDR2: SGHTA and FQGNSA. The CDR3 runs to 14 residues.